The 13 T cell receptor beta chains presented below share a single source sample, sequenced in a study of blood T cell repertoires in COVID-19. Data came from immunoSEQ multiplex PCR; TCRdb stores just in-frame clones and leaves some out. The repertoire holds 68,000 or so clones, around 90% seen once, with under 0.6% in the top ten. The sample taken for sequencing was peripheral blood. These receptor sequences come from a man between 45 and 60 years old with COVID-19, enrolled during active disease.

This rearrangement joins TRBV9 to TRBJ2-1, with TRBD2 matching over 7 bases. This CDR3 contains 15 residues. The trim removed 2 bases at V and 6 bases at J, leaving 8 bases unmatched. The germline V gene has CDR1 SGDLS and CDR2 YYNGEE. The CDR3 DNA follows: TGTGCCAGCAGCGTTCGAGCGGGGAACTCCAATGAGCAGTTCTTC. Translated: CASSVRAGNSNEQFF.

The V gene is TRBV7-9, the J gene TRBJ2-3, with 9 bases aligning to TRBD2. The V segment lost 3 bases and the J segment 6 bases; nucleotides outside the gene matches: 10. CDR1 and CDR2 from the germline V gene are SEHNR and FQNEAQ (reference sequence). CDR3 length equals 16 residues. CDR3 residues: CASSLASGRPGDTQYF. In DNA form, the CDR3 reads TGTGCCAGCAGCTTGGCCAGCGGGAGGCCGGGGGATACGCAGTATTTT.

This chain joins TRBV5-1 and TRBJ2-7, with D perhaps TRBD1 (6 bases). Trimming pared 0 bases from V and 0 bases from J, leaving 10 bases between. CDR3 length: 15 residues. Per germline, CDR1 SGHRS and CDR2 YFSETQ. DNA for the CDR3: TGCGCCAGCAGCTTGGGGACAGCCGGCTCCTACGAGCAGTACTTC. Translating it yields CASSLGTAGSYEQYF.

The V and J genes are TRBV18 and TRBJ2-5; no definite D call. The V end was cut by 4 bases, the J end by 0 bases, with 9 bases between. CDR3 length: 14 amino acids. The germline gives CDR1 KGHSH, CDR2 LQKENI. CDR3 sequence (DNA): TGTGCCAGCTCACTACAGCTAAACCAAGAGACCCAGTACTTC. Protein: CASSLQLNQETQYF.

This clone was recorded once. The chain uses TRBV6-1 and TRBJ1-5; D gene ambiguous. Germline CDR1 reads MNHNS; CDR2 reads SASEGT. The CDR3 has 15 residues. Trimming left V 0 bases short and J 4 bases short, with 10 bases between. The CDR3 DNA reads TGTGCCAGCAGTGAAGCGCGTAGGGAGAATCAGCCCCAGCATTTT. Translating it yields CASSEARRENQPQHF.

The chain links TRBV7-9 to TRBJ2-3; no reliable D call. There are 13 residues in the CDR3. The V and J ends lost 5 bases and 1 base respectively, with 7 bases between them. Germline V CDR1 and CDR2: SEHNR, FQNEAQ (reference sequence). The CDR3 DNA sequence: TGTGCCAGCAGCCCCTCGGGCACAGATACGCAGTATTTT. Amino acids: CASSPSGTDTQYF. Full variable domain (rest looked up from reference TRBV7-9 and TRBJ2-3): DTGVSQNPRHKITKRGQNVTFRCDPISEHNRLYWYRQTLGQGPEFLTYFQNEAQLEKSRLLSDRFSAERPKGSFSTLEIQRTEQGDSAMYLCASSPSGTDTQYFGPGTRLTVL.

The chain has TRBV15 and TRBJ2-1; the match to TRBD1 covers 11 bases. The V segment lost 1 base and the J segment 7 bases; nucleotides outside the gene matches: 3. Germline-derived CDR1 and CDR2 are LNHNV and YYDKDF (reference sequence). The CDR3 contains 15 residues. CDR3 region: CATSRGTGGTNEQFF. CDR3 bases: TGTGCCACCAGCAGAGGGACAGGGGGCACGAATGAGCAGTTCTTC. The full variable domain, with the rest looked up from reference TRBV15 and TRBJ2-1, is DAMVIQNPRYQVTQFGKPVTLSCSQTLNHNVMYWYQQKSSQAPKLLFHYYDKDFNNEADTPDNFQSRRPNTSFCFLDIRSPGLGDTAMYLCATSRGTGGTNEQFFGPGTRLTVL.

The chain uses TRBV24-1 and TRBJ1-2, with D tentatively TRBD1 (6 bases). V was cut by 6 bases and J by 3 bases, with 7 bases left in between. Germline values: CDR1 KGHDR, CDR2 SFDVKD. The CDR3 covers 12 residues. CDR3 bases: TGTGCCACCAGTCCAGGGGACTATGGCTACACCTTC. It yields the protein CATSPGDYGYTF.

Here the CDR3 DNA reads TGTGCCAGCAGCCCGGACAGGGCTCATTCACCCCTCCACTTT. Translating it yields CASSPDRAHSPLHF. The chain uses TRBV7-2 and TRBJ1-6; 8 nucleotides line up with TRBD1. The CDR3 runs 14 residues. CDR1 is SGHTA and CDR2 is FQGNSA in the germline V gene. The junction had 5 bases not matched to a gene; V was cut back by 5 bases and J by 8 bases.

This sequence joins TRBV7-9 and TRBJ1-4; D might be TRBD1 (5 bases). V lost 1 base and J 8 bases, leaving 17 bases between the germline ends. From germline, CDR1 is SEHNR and CDR2 FQNEAQ (reference sequence). The CDR3 consists of 16 residues. The CDR3 region is CASSLGGDRKAEKLFF. In DNA, the CDR3 is TGTGCCAGCAGCTTAGGTGGTGACAGAAAGGCGGAAAAACTGTTTTTT.

This clone was observed a few times. V usage is TRBV3-1 (or the pseudogene TRBV3-2) and J usage is TRBJ1-3; weak D call: TRBD1 (6 bases). The CDR3 is made up of 22 amino acids. The V end was cut by 0 bases, the J end by 0 bases, with 27 bases between. The V gene's germline CDR1 is LGHDT and CDR2 YNNKEL (reference sequence). The chain's CDR3 is CASSQDLGQLRIGRHSGNTIYF. CDR3 DNA: TGTGCCAGCAGCCAAGACCTCGGACAGCTGCGGATAGGCAGGCACTCTGGAAACACCATATATTTT.

In this sample, this clone turned up a few times. The V and J genes are TRBV28 and TRBJ2-3, with 9 bases lining up with TRBD1. The CDR3 runs to 16 residues. Germline V gene lookup returns CDR1 MDHEN and CDR2 SYDVKM. Trimming removed 7 bases from V and 1 base from J; junction bases left unmatched: 9. CDR3 loop: CASTTPTGGGTDTQYF. The CDR3 DNA reads TGTGCCAGCACCACCCCCACAGGGGGCGGCACAGATACGCAGTATTTT.

The chain recombines TRBV29-1 with TRBJ2-2; 7 bases are shared with TRBD1. Germline lookup yields CDR1 SQVTM and CDR2 ANQGSEA. CDR3 length: 13 amino acids. Trimming at V came to 5 bases and at J to 6 bases, leaving 6 bases not matched to a gene. CDR3 in DNA: TGCAGCGTTTACAGGGGAATTCCCGGGGAGCTGTTTTTT. Translated, it gives CSVYRGIPGELFF.